The entry below gives a single TCR beta chain sequence along with its context. Its target is not known. Indicated time point: pretreatment peripheral blood. Assay used: immunoSEQ multiplex PCR; TCRdb lists only in-frame clones, some missing. This table has approximately 50,000 clones, 86% appearing once. This specimen comes from a study of PD-L1 blockade in urothelial cancer. Study background: Analyzed time points were 3 weeks (second dose) and 6 weeks after therapy began. A median roughly 150,000 T cells were found in blood samples. Findings of the study overall: In blood at 3 weeks, tumor-associated clones expanded more among patients with durable benefit.

The origin of this receptor is a man aged 55 to 70 with urothelial cancer. The sample consisted of PBMCs, taken around atezolizumab (anti-PD-L1) treatment.

The CDR3 DNA reads as TGTGCCAGCAGTGAAGGACTAGCGGGAGGGGGGGGCGAGCAGTACTTC. Translation gives CASSEGLAGGGGEQYF. The rearrangement links TRBV2 to TRBJ2-7, with TRBD2 matching over 14 bases. Germline assignment: CDR1 SNHLY and CDR2 FYNNEI. Unmatched junction bases numbered 5, after V lost 1 base and J lost 6 bases. The CDR3 has 16 amino acids.